This entry features one TCR beta chain sequence. Its antigen is as yet unknown. The sample belongs to a study of T cells in Graves' hyperthyroidism and ophthalmopathy. The TCR beta CDR3 regions underwent amplification using RNA transcripts as the source. The study used the HTBI primer set for a first-round RT-PCR of the TCR CDR3. TCRdb recomputed calls from the multiplex PCR reads with MiXCR, one row per CDR3 protein. The sample carries approximately 380,000 distinct CDR3 sequences, over 13% recorded once. With 0 bases clipped from V and 6 bases from J, the junction kept 13 bases outside the gene matches. The germline CDR1 and CDR2 sequences are SQVTM and ANQGSEA. This CDR3 is 19 amino acids long. Study outcomes and limitations: Onset of ophthalmopathy came a median roughly 6.9 months after the model predicted it.

The rearrangement joins TRBV29-1 to TRBJ2-1; 14 bases are shared with TRBD2. The sequence came from a man aged 45 to 65 with Graves' ophthalmopathy. Specimen: blood. The CDR3 nucleotides read TGCAGCGTTGAAGATGGGCTGAAGGGACTAGCGGGAGACCCCAATGAGCAGTTCTTC. This encodes CSVEDGLKGLAGDPNEQFF.